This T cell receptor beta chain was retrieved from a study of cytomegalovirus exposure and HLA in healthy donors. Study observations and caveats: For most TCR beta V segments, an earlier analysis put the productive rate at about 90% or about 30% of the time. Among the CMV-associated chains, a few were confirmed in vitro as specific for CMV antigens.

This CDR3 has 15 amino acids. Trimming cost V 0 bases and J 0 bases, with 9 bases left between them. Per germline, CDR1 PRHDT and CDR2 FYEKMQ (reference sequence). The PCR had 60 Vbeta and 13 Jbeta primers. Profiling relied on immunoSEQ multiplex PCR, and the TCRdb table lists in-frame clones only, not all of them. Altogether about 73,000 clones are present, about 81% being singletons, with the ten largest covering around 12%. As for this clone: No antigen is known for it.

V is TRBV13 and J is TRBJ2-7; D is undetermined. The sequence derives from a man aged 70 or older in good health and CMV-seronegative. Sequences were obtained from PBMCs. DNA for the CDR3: TGTGCCAGCAGCTTAGGCTTGACGGGCTCCTACGAGCAGTACTTC. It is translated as CASSLGLTGSYEQYF.